A single sample is the source of the 29 T cell receptor beta chains below, sequenced in a study of T cells expressing NK-cell markers. Using the 5' RACE reads, TCRdb records one entry per CDR3 protein without DNA. This sample's table has about 140,000 distinct CDR3 sequences. Sequenced: blood T cells: a sorted CD56 or NKG2C T cell subset, CD4+ or CD8+ T cells, or bulk PBMC T cells (not recorded which). These receptors all stem from a man aged 18-30 years in good health.

The chain carries TRBV5-4 and TRBJ2-5; TCRdb's assignment of TRBD2 cannot be checked, as there is no DNA. The CDR3 covers 13 residues. Germline V gene sequence: CDR1 SGHNT, CDR2 YYREEE (reference sequence). CDR3: CASSFEGGETQYF.

This rearrangement joins TRBV7-2 to TRBJ2-5; TCRdb's D call, TRBD2, is unchecked because there is no DNA. Germline V CDR1 and CDR2: SGHTA, FQGNSA. This CDR3 spans 14 amino acids. CDR3 sequence reads: CASSPGTPQETQYF.

The chain is built from TRBV6-1 and TRBJ2-2; the D call from TCRdb, TRBD2, cannot be confirmed without DNA. Per the germline V gene, CDR1 is MNHNS and CDR2 is SASEGT. The CDR3 is 17 residues long. The CDR3 region is CASRGTSGSSEVGELFF.

The V call is TRBV28, the J call TRBJ1-1. Germline CDR1 is MDHEN and CDR2 is SYDVKM. There are 16 residues in the CDR3. CDR3 loop: CASREKGLLPNTEAFF.

The genes are TRBV25-1 and TRBJ2-3. The CDR3 extends over 12 amino acids. Germline V gene sequence: CDR1 MGHDK, CDR2 SYGVNS. The CDR3 reads CASSESTDTQYF.

V usage is TRBV12-3 or TRBV12-4 and J usage is TRBJ2-1. This CDR3 has 15 amino acids. The CDR3 is CASSPRASAYNEQFF.

The V gene is TRBV14, the J gene TRBJ2-1; TCRdb selects TRBD1, and the lack of DNA leaves this call unchecked. This CDR3 comprises 15 residues. The germline V gene encodes CDR1 SGHDN and CDR2 FVKESK. CDR3 sequence: CASSQHRGLGNEQFF.

The chain employs TRBV20-1 and TRBJ2-1; the D call from TCRdb, TRBD1, cannot be confirmed without DNA. The germline CDR1 and CDR2 sequences are DFQATT and SNEGSKA (reference sequence). The CDR3 length is 16 residues. CDR3 amino acids: CSARDALAGPYNEQFF.

The chain recombines TRBV24-1 with TRBJ2-1; TCRdb's D call of TRBD2 is untestable without DNA. The CDR3 consists of 16 residues. CDR1 and CDR2 (germline): KGHDR, SFDVKD. This chain's CDR3 is CATSDLDYRERNEQFF.

This chain joins TRBV12-3 or TRBV12-4 and TRBJ2-3; there is no DNA to check the TCRdb D call of TRBD2. This CDR3 contains 14 residues. This chain's CDR3 is CASIAETLGDTQYF.

V gene TRBV7-2 combines with J gene TRBJ2-7; TCRdb returns TRBD1, unconfirmable since there is no DNA. CDR1 and CDR2 (germline): SGHTA, FQGNSA. The CDR3 has 16 residues. CDR3 residues: CASSFTSPRDTLEQYF.

The chain joins TRBV20-1 to TRBJ2-2; TCRdb's D gene call, TRBD1, goes unchecked for lack of DNA. The CDR3 runs 16 residues. Per germline, CDR1 DFQATT and CDR2 SNEGSKA (reference sequence). The CDR3 sequence is CSARDWGAPNTGELFF.

The J gene is TRBJ2-5, the V gene TRBV27. Germline CDR1 is MNHEY and CDR2 is SMNVEV (reference sequence). The CDR3 consists of 14 residues. The CDR3 sequence: CASSLSESYETQYF.

The rearrangement joins TRBV4-1 to TRBJ2-3; TCRdb returns TRBD2, unconfirmable since there is no DNA. This CDR3 has 13 amino acids. Germline CDR1 MGHRA, CDR2 YSYEKL. CDR3 region: CASSQEWEGPQYF.

V usage is TRBV15 and J usage is TRBJ2-4; no DNA is available, so the TRBD2 call from TCRdb remains unchecked. Per germline, CDR1 LNHNV and CDR2 YYDKDF (reference sequence). The CDR3 extends over 15 amino acids. The CDR3 is CATSRDLSEGNIQYF.

The J gene is TRBJ2-7, the V gene TRBV12-3 or TRBV12-4; the D call from TCRdb, TRBD1, cannot be confirmed without DNA. The CDR3 is made up of 12 amino acids. CDR3 protein: CASSSGVNEQYF.

CDR3 sequence reads: CASSPGGGTGLGYTF. The chain joins TRBV7-9 to TRBJ1-2; without DNA, the TCRdb call of TRBD1 cannot be checked. Germline CDR1 is SEHNR and CDR2 is FQNEAQ (reference sequence). CDR3 length equals 15 residues.

CDR3 loop: CASSLWEEETQYF. The chain employs TRBV5-1 and TRBJ2-5; TCRdb selects TRBD2, and the lack of DNA leaves this call unchecked. CDR1 and CDR2 from the germline V gene are SGHRS and YFSETQ. The CDR3 is made up of 13 amino acids. The full variable domain, completed using reference TRBV5-1 and TRBJ2-5, is KAGVTQTPRYLIKTRGQQVTLSCSPISGHRSVSWYQQTPGQGLQFLFEYFSETQRNKGNFPGRFSGRQFSNSRSEMNVSTLELGDSALYLCASSLWEEETQYFGPGTRLLVL.

J is TRBJ2-1 and V is TRBV12-3 or TRBV12-4; lacking DNA, the TRBD1 call made by TCRdb goes unchecked. This CDR3 contains 17 residues. The CDR3: CASSTRNSGTESDEQFF.

This chain uses TRBV29-1 with TRBJ2-4; TCRdb indicates TRBD1, and absent DNA this call remains unverified. The CDR3 covers 14 residues. Germline CDR1 SQVTM, CDR2 ANQGSEA. CDR3 sequence: CSVEEKGWENIQYF.

V gene TRBV14 combines with J gene TRBJ2-2. The CDR3 loop spans 14 amino acids. Germline V gene data show CDR1 as SGHDN and CDR2 as FVKESK. Here the CDR3 reads CASSQENLAGELFF.

This rearrangement joins TRBV29-1 to TRBJ2-5; TCRdb indicates TRBD2, and absent DNA this call remains unverified. This CDR3 has 18 amino acids. Germline-derived CDR1 and CDR2 are SQVTM and ANQGSEA. The chain's CDR3 is CSVAVIEVSGTLQETQYF.

The rearrangement uses TRBV20-1 and TRBJ2-3; without DNA, the TCRdb call of TRBD1 cannot be checked. Germline V gene lookup returns CDR1 DFQATT and CDR2 SNEGSKA (reference sequence). The length of the CDR3 is 12 residues. The CDR3 is CSAHPRGQTQYF.

The rearrangement uses TRBV7-8 and TRBJ2-1; no DNA is available, so the TRBD2 call from TCRdb remains unchecked. Germline loops: CDR1 SGHVS, CDR2 FQNEAQ. This CDR3 has 14 amino acids. This chain's CDR3 is CACKRESSYNEQFF.

V and J are TRBV4-1 and TRBJ2-3; lacking DNA, the TRBD2 call made by TCRdb goes unchecked. The CDR3 totals 15 residues. Germline lookup yields CDR1 MGHRA and CDR2 YSYEKL. CDR3 loop: CASSQSPGGPDTQYF.

J is TRBJ2-5 and V is TRBV12-3 or TRBV12-4; the TRBD2 assignment by TCRdb is unverifiable without DNA. The CDR3 length is 14 residues. CDR3: CASSFEGLGETQYF.

This chain joins TRBV9 and TRBJ2-1; the TCRdb D gene call, TRBD1, has no DNA to confirm it. The CDR3 extends over 14 amino acids. Germline CDR1 SGDLS, CDR2 YYNGEE. The CDR3 loop reads CASSPQGIYNEQFF.

The chain has TRBV20-1 and TRBJ2-2; TCRdb's D call of TRBD2 is untestable without DNA. This CDR3 contains 15 residues. Germline CDR1 DFQATT, CDR2 SNEGSKA (reference sequence). CDR3 sequence reads: CSASPGLVNTGELFF.

The chain employs TRBV6-5 and TRBJ1-5; TCRdb selects TRBD1, and the lack of DNA leaves this call unchecked. Germline CDR1 is MNHEY and CDR2 is SVGAGI. The length of the CDR3 is 14 residues. The CDR3 here is CASSYGTGNQPQHF.